This T cell receptor beta chain was observed in a study of cytomegalovirus exposure and HLA in healthy donors. About the study: Some 200 million T cells yielded more than 90 million unique TCR beta sequences in earlier analysis.

General study findings and limits: It was in a later analysis that TCR association rates were seen to vary by HLA locus, highest for DRB1 and lowest for HLA-C. TCR beta sequences numbering under 20,000 were associated with HLA alleles at 0.05 false discovery rate in a later analysis.

PCR primers comprised 60 Vbeta and 13 Jbeta primers. Original methodology: An analysis performed later counted roughly 80 million unique TCR beta chains (approximately 11 million of them shared). Only in-frame clones appear in the TCRdb table, and some are missing; sequencing was by immunoSEQ multiplex PCR. The V and J calls and clone size were taken over from that table, and D and trimming were inferred from the DNA. The sample lists under 170,000 clones; 60% to 70% were seen once. On this clone: Antigen unknown.

The CDR3 loop spans 15 amino acids. Trimming removed 1 base from V and 3 bases from J, with 12 bases in between. Germline V lookup: CDR1 LGHNA, CDR2 YSLEER. V and J are TRBV4-3 and TRBJ1-2; possible D gene TRBD1, 6 bases. Sequenced material: PBMCs. The source is a woman in her sixties in good health and CMV-seropositive. CDR3 nucleotide sequence: TGCGCCAGCAGCCAAGGGGCGGGGGGCGACTATGGCTACACCTTC. It codes for CASSQGAGGDYGYTF.